This T cell receptor (beta chain) was documented in a study of spatial heterogeneity in lung cancer. Study-level information: In raw reads, more than eight appearances on average were recorded for each unique TCR and UMI combination. Whole-study results and caveats: Ubiquitous expanded tumor TCRs showed up in blood more at resection than follow-up.

Specified time point: sample taken at primary tumor resection. Sequencing covered unsorted whole RNA taken from tumor, nontumor lung or frozen PBMC. The donors, 72 patients with untreated early-stage non-small cell lung cancer, provided the samples. At least ten counts were recorded for this clonotype. Its antigen is as yet unknown. TCR cDNA molecules each had a unique molecular identifier. MiXCR was run by TCRdb on the 5' RACE reads, yielding one entry per CDR3 protein. The sample carries some 15,000 distinct CDR3 sequences, about a tenth recorded once. The CDR3 extends over 14 amino acids. V lost 3 bases to trimming and J lost 4 bases; unmatched junction nucleotides: 3. CDR1 SGDLS and CDR2 YYNGEE come from the germline V gene.

The receptor comes from a female donor with early-stage non-small cell lung cancer. The gene calls are TRBV9 and TRBJ2-2; 7 bases agree with TRBD1. The specimen comprised PBMCs, sampled at surgery. Written as DNA, the CDR3 is TGTGCCAGCAGCGCAACAGGGGTCACCGGGGAGCTGTTTTTT. It specifies CASSATGVTGELFF.